Following are 26 T cell receptor beta chains from one sample sequenced in a study of CD8+ T cells in alopecia areata. After isolation, RNA underwent reverse transcription to generate cDNA as the sequencing template. The method was immunoSEQ multiplex PCR; TCRdb's version includes in-frame clones alone and lacks a portion of them. The sample lists about 40,000 clones, about nine tenths seen once, with approximately 17% in the top ten. Treatment specified: oral pan-JAK inhibitor, 5-10 mg twice daily. Here the sequenced sample was CD8+ T cells sorted from blood, taken at week 24, from a patient treated with tofacitinib. The receptor source for this set is a human donor with alopecia areata.

V is TRBV10-3 and J is TRBJ2-1, with TRBD2 matching over 8 bases. Germline-derived CDR1 and CDR2 are ENHRY and SYGVKD. The CDR3 has 15 amino acids. V gave up 2 bases and J gave up 6 bases; unmatched junction bases: 6. The CDR3 DNA is TGTGCCATCAGTGAGGCGGGGGGATGGGGCAATGAGCAGTTCTTC. Amino acid sequence: CAISEAGGWGNEQFF.

V usage is TRBV29-1 and J usage is TRBJ1-2; 9 nucleotides match TRBD1. J gave up 7 bases and V 6 bases, and 3 bases lay outside the gene matches. The CDR3 totals 11 residues. From germline, CDR1 is SQVTM and CDR2 ANQGSEA. The CDR3 DNA reads TGCAGCGTCGGGACAGGGACTGGCTACACCTTC. This encodes CSVGTGTGYTF.

The V gene is TRBV29-1, the J gene TRBJ2-7; 7 bases agree with TRBD1. CDR3 size: 15 residues. The germline V gene encodes CDR1 SQVTM and CDR2 ANQGSEA. The V segment lost 0 bases and the J segment 3 bases; nucleotides outside the gene matches: 8. The CDR3 spells CSVEDPRDSRYEQYF. Here the CDR3 DNA reads TGCAGCGTTGAAGATCCTAGGGACAGCCGCTACGAGCAGTACTTC.

The rearrangement joins TRBV5-6 to TRBJ2-5; D may be TRBD1 or TRBD2 (6 bases each). The tail of the sequence fits TRBJ2-7 better, so the J call may be wrong. The germline gives CDR1 SGHDT, CDR2 YYEEEE. The CDR3 runs 13 residues. The CDR3: CASSLGGPYEQYF. CDR3 sequence (DNA): TGTGCCAGCAGCCTTGGGGGGCCCTACGAGCAGTACTTC.

The chain uses TRBV5-1 and TRBJ1-1, with D unresolved. CDR1 is SGHRS and CDR2 is YFSETQ in the germline V gene. This CDR3 region has 19 residues. V was clipped by 2 bases and J by 0 bases, with 23 bases between them. For the CDR3, the DNA is TGCGCCAGCAGCTTAGCAGAGCCCCTGGCCTCCAACATGAACACTGAAGCTTTCTTT. Translation: CASSLAEPLASNMNTEAFF.

The chain couples TRBV10-3 to TRBJ2-7, with D possibly called TRBD1 or TRBD2 (5 bases each). V lost 5 bases and J 0 bases, leaving 11 bases between the germline ends. The CDR3 covers 14 residues. CDR1 and CDR2 (germline): ENHRY, SYGVKD. The CDR3 DNA sequence: TGTGCCATCAGTTGGGACGATCTCTCCTACGAGCAGTACTTC. Protein product: CAISWDDLSYEQYF.

The rearrangement links TRBV6-5 to TRBJ2-7; 9 nucleotides align to TRBD1. Germline CDR1 and CDR2: MNHEY and SVGAGI. V dropped 8 bases and J dropped 2; count of bases not matched to a gene: 4. The CDR3 is made up of 13 amino acids. The CDR3 spells CASRHRGPYEQYF. The CDR3 nucleotides are TGTGCCAGCCGACACAGGGGGCCCTACGAGCAGTACTTC.

The chain uses TRBV4-3 and TRBJ2-5; maybe TRBD1 (5 bases). V lost 1 base, J lost 4 bases, and 13 bases lay in between. Germline-derived CDR1 and CDR2 are LGHNA and YSLEER. The CDR3 has 15 residues. The DNA for the CDR3 is TGCGCCAGCAGCCAAGGCCAGGGAATGGGAGAGACCCAGTACTTC. As protein: CASSQGQGMGETQYF.

About this clone itself: A read error may account for a junction end that differs from germline. The chain carries TRBV7-9 and TRBJ2-4; the D is unclear. CDR3 length: 16 amino acids. From germline, CDR1 is SEHNR and CDR2 FQNEAQ (reference sequence). As DNA, the CDR3 is TGTGCCAGCAGCTTAGGGCGCGAACTGGCCAAAAACATTCGGTACTTC. It specifies CASSLGRELAKNIRYF.

The genes are TRBV9 and TRBJ2-1, with 7 nucleotides matching TRBD1. From germline, CDR1 is SGDLS and CDR2 YYNGEE. Trimming took 0 bases from V and 6 from J; bases not matched to a gene: 3. The CDR3 is made up of 14 amino acids. The CDR3 coding sequence is TGTGCCAGCAGCGTAGGAGCAGGGGGCAATGAGCAGTTCTTC. It yields the protein CASSVGAGGNEQFF.

This chain joins TRBV29-1 and TRBJ2-7; TRBD2 might be the D (6 bases). Per germline, CDR1 SQVTM and CDR2 ANQGSEA. CDR3 length: 13 residues. V was trimmed by 4 bases and J by 2 bases, leaving 12 bases between them. The CDR3 loop reads CSVVGGEPYEQYF. Written as DNA, the CDR3 is TGCAGCGTTGTAGGCGGGGAACCCTACGAGCAGTACTTC.

This sequence joins TRBV5-6 and TRBJ1-2; maybe TRBD1 (6 bases). Looked up from germline, CDR1 is SGHDT and CDR2 is YYEEEE. The CDR3 loop spans 15 amino acids. Trimming took off 2 bases at V and 5 bases at J, with 16 bases between the two ends. The DNA for the CDR3 is TGTGCCAGCAGCTTCGGGACATTTGGCGCGTATGGCTACACCTTC. Encoded protein: CASSFGTFGAYGYTF.

The chain combines TRBV7-9 with TRBJ2-6; possible D gene TRBD2, 5 bases. The CDR3 is made up of 18 amino acids. Germline V gene data show CDR1 as SEHNR and CDR2 as FQNEAQ (reference sequence). V was clipped by 4 bases and J by 4 bases, with 20 bases between them. In DNA, the CDR3 is TGTGCCAGCAGCTCTAGCATTGGCAACAGAGCGGGGGCCAACGTCCTGACTTTC. Amino acid sequence: CASSSSIGNRAGANVLTF.

The count of this clone is one. This chain joins TRBV27 and TRBJ2-1, with D uncertain. Germline lookup yields CDR1 MNHEY and CDR2 SMNVEV (reference sequence). This CDR3 is built from 15 residues. Trimming stripped 2 bases from V and 0 bases from J, with 8 bases between. The DNA of the CDR3 is TGTGCCAGCAGTTTAGAGGCCTTCTCCTACAATGAGCAGTTCTTC. Protein sequence: CASSLEAFSYNEQFF.

This sequence joins TRBV21-1 and TRBJ2-5; the DNA was not compared with TRBD1, the D call given in the table. TRBV21-1 is reported as a pseudogene. The CDR3 covers 14 residues. The CDR3 DNA reads TGTGCCAGCAGCACCGGACAGGGCAGAGAGACCCAGTACTTC. Translated, it gives CASSTGQGRETQYF.

J is TRBJ2-3 and V is TRBV4-3; the D gene is possibly TRBD2 (6 bases). V lost 1 base and J lost 3, with 14 bases in between. From germline, CDR1 is LGHNA and CDR2 YSLEER. This CDR3 has 16 residues. CDR3 DNA: TGCGCCAGCAGCCAAGGGCCGGGGAGGTTGACAGATACGCAGTATTTT. It encodes CASSQGPGRLTDTQYF.

This chain joins TRBV6-1 and TRBJ1-1, with D unclear. The CDR3 sequence is 14 residues long. Germline V gene lookup returns CDR1 MNHNS and CDR2 SASEGT. Deletions cut 1 base from V and 2 bases from J, with 8 bases between. Here the CDR3 reads CASSEEALNTEAFF. CDR3 in DNA: TGTGCCAGCAGTGAAGAGGCCCTTAACACTGAAGCTTTCTTT.

Written as DNA, the CDR3 is TGTGCCAGCAGTTACGAAGGGGATGAGCAGTTCTTC. This sequence encodes CASSYEGDEQFF. The chain has TRBV6-6 and TRBJ2-1; D is perhaps TRBD1 (5 bases). The CDR3 contains 12 residues. With 2 bases removed from V and 8 bases from J, the gap between germline ends came to 7 bases. From germline, CDR1 is MNHNY and CDR2 SVGAGI (reference sequence).

This clone has just a few counts. The V call is TRBV27, the J call TRBJ2-7; D is possibly TRBD1 or TRBD2 (5 bases each). The CDR3 has 12 amino acids. Trimming stripped 5 bases from V and 7 bases from J, with 12 bases between. Germline V gives CDR1 MNHEY, CDR2 SMNVEV (reference sequence). In DNA form, the CDR3 reads TGTGCCAGCAGTAGACAGCGAGGGGAGCAGTACTTC. Translating it yields CASSRQRGEQYF.

This clone came up once. The gene calls are TRBV27 and TRBJ2-3; the D is unclear. The CDR3 is made up of 14 amino acids. The ends were cut back, 3 bases at V and 2 bases at J, with 9 bases in the middle. In germline, CDR1 is MNHEY, CDR2 SMNVEV (reference sequence). CDR3 loop: CASSLRSYTDTQYF. CDR3 sequence (DNA): TGTGCCAGCAGTTTGCGAAGTTACACAGATACGCAGTATTTT.

With regard to this clone: The junction differs from germline at one of its ends, possibly a read error. The J gene is TRBJ2-7, the V gene TRBV7-7; D may be TRBD2 (5 bases). The CDR3 is 13 residues long. Germline lookup yields CDR1 SSHAT and CDR2 FNYEAQ (reference sequence). CDR3 loop: CASSLEYGDEQYF. DNA for the CDR3: TGTGCTAGCAGCTTAGAGTACGGGGACGAGCAGTACTTC.

The chain joins TRBV29-1 to TRBJ2-7; tentatively, D is TRBD1 (7 bases). V was pared by 0 bases and J by 6 bases, with 9 bases between. This CDR3 has 12 amino acids. The germline CDR1 and CDR2 sequences are SQVTM and ANQGSEA. This CDR3 is CSVEDQGGEQYF. The CDR3 DNA reads TGCAGCGTTGAAGATCAGGGGGGCGAGCAGTACTTC.

The chain combines TRBV29-1 with TRBJ2-3, with 10 positions matching TRBD2. With V trimmed by 0 bases and J by 4 bases, 10 bases remained unmatched. Germline assignment: CDR1 SQVTM and CDR2 ANQGSEA. The CDR3 runs 17 residues. This CDR3 is CSVEEGFGLAGADTQYF. The CDR3 region has the DNA TGCAGCGTTGAAGAGGGTTTCGGGCTAGCGGGGGCAGATACGCAGTATTTT.

J is TRBJ2-7 and V is TRBV7-9; D tentatively fits TRBD1 or TRBD2 (5 bases each). V was pared by 5 bases and J by 3 bases, with 20 bases between. The CDR3 totals 16 residues. Germline CDR1 is SEHNR and CDR2 is FQNEAQ (reference sequence). CDR3 amino acids: CASSAPGPKGLYEQYF. The CDR3 coding sequence is TGTGCCAGCAGCGCACCGGGACCCAAGGGCCTCTACGAGCAGTACTTC.

The chain joins TRBV5-4 to TRBJ2-5, with 8 bases that match TRBD2. The CDR3 totals 14 residues. Germline lookup yields CDR1 SGHNT and CDR2 YYREEE (reference sequence). The V and J ends lost 2 bases and 4 bases, in that order; junction bases with no gene match: 4. CDR3 coding DNA: TGTGCCAGCAGCTTCGGGGGGGGAGGAGAGACCCAGTACTTC. Protein product: CASSFGGGGETQYF.

This rearrangement joins TRBV29-1 to TRBJ2-7; tentative D call: TRBD2 (6 bases). This CDR3 spans 14 amino acids. Trimming pared 6 bases from V and 0 bases from J, leaving 15 bases between. From germline, CDR1 is SQVTM and CDR2 ANQGSEA. The CDR3 DNA reads as TGCAGCGTGGGGGGAGTGGAGTCCTCCTACGAGCAGTACTTC. Protein: CSVGGVESSYEQYF.